The 27 T cell receptor beta chains given below trace back to one sample, sequenced in a study of blood T cell repertoires in COVID-19. The data were produced by immunoSEQ multiplex PCR, yet TCRdb's version contains in-frame clones alone and is incomplete. The data contain about 150,000 clones, about 85% of them seen just once; the ten biggest clones take up 4% to 5%. Source material: peripheral blood. The receptors come from a woman in her sixties or seventies with active or convalescent COVID-19.

This chain links TRBV5-8 with TRBJ2-3; a weak D match, TRBD1 (5 bases). V lost 3 bases to trimming and J lost 4 bases, with 12 bases between them. Germline V lookup: CDR1 SGHTS, CDR2 YDEGEE. The CDR3 runs to 14 residues. The CDR3 sequence is CASSSEQGADTQYF. In nucleotides, the CDR3 is TGTGCCAGCAGCTCAGAGCAGGGTGCAGATACGCAGTATTTT.

V and J are TRBV12-5 and TRBJ2-7, with a weak D call TRBD2 (5 bases). Germline V gene lookup returns CDR1 LGHNT and CDR2 FRNRAP. Trimming stripped 3 bases from V and 3 bases from J, with 6 bases between. The CDR3 is made up of 12 amino acids. CDR3 nucleotides: TGTGCTAGTGGTTTAGAGGGCTACGAGCAGTACTTC. Its translation is CASGLEGYEQYF.

The chain uses TRBV18 and TRBJ1-6; 7 bases match TRBD1. CDR3 size: 17 residues. The V segment lost 5 bases and the J segment 0 bases; nucleotides outside the gene matches: 7. CDR1 is KGHSH and CDR2 is LQKENI in the germline V gene. CDR3 DNA sequence: TGTGCCAGCTCAACAGCCCCAGGGGGCTCCTATAATTCACCCCTCCACTTT. As protein: CASSTAPGGSYNSPLHF.

This chain uses TRBV7-9 with TRBJ1-4; TRBD1 matches at 8 bases. V gave up 5 bases and J gave up 1 base; unmatched junction bases: 3. Per the germline V gene, CDR1 is SEHNR and CDR2 is FQNEAQ (reference sequence). The CDR3 has 15 residues. The CDR3 spells CASSPGQGTNEKLFF. CDR3 in DNA: TGTGCCAGCAGCCCCGGACAGGGAACTAATGAAAAACTGTTTTTT. The full variable domain, in which reference TRBV7-9 and TRBJ1-4 provide the parts outside the CDR3, is DTGVSQNPRHKITKRGQNVTFRCDPISEHNRLYWYRQTLGQGPEFLTYFQNEAQLEKSRLLSDRFSAERPKGSFSTLEIQRTEQGDSAMYLCASSPGQGTNEKLFFGSGTQLSVL.

The chain links TRBV3-1 (or the pseudogene TRBV3-2) to TRBJ2-5; 10 bases map to TRBD2. The ends lost 7 bases at V and 1 base at J; junction bases unmatched: 6. This CDR3 has 15 amino acids. Germline V gene lookup returns CDR1 LGHDT and CDR2 YNNKEL (reference sequence). The CDR3 sequence: CASNLAGATQETQYF. CDR3 coding DNA: TGTGCCAGCAACCTAGCGGGGGCCACCCAAGAGACCCAGTACTTC.

This clone occurred a few times. The chain recombines TRBV12-5 with TRBJ1-3, with D unclear. The CDR3 loop spans 17 amino acids. CDR1 and CDR2 from the germline V gene are LGHNT and FRNRAP. V was clipped by 0 bases and J by 0 bases, with 12 bases between them. CDR3 sequence reads: CASGLVGDRRSGNTIYF. For the CDR3, the DNA is TGTGCTAGTGGTTTGGTGGGCGACCGCCGCTCTGGAAACACCATATATTTT.

The chain employs TRBV6-2 or TRBV6-3 and TRBJ1-5; D may be TRBD1 (5 bases). The V end lost 6 bases, the J end lost 3 bases, and 12 bases lay between the germline ends. Germline CDR1 is MNHEY and CDR2 is SVGEGT. This CDR3 spans 14 amino acids. This chain's CDR3 is CASSFSGSNQPQHF. CDR3 bases: TGTGCCAGCAGCTTTTCAGGGTCCAATCAGCCCCAGCATTTT.

The chain carries TRBV19 and TRBJ2-7; D is perhaps TRBD1 (5 bases). The CDR3 loop spans 14 amino acids. V lost 5 bases, J lost 6 bases, and 17 bases lay in between. Germline V CDR1 and CDR2: LNHDA, SQIVND (reference sequence). CDR3 DNA: TGTGCCAGTAGTTACCTATCCCAGGGAACCGAGCAGTACTTC. Translated, it gives CASSYLSQGTEQYF.

The chain is built from TRBV29-1 and TRBJ1-2, with TRBD1 identical over 7 bases. The germline gives CDR1 SQVTM, CDR2 ANQGSEA. CDR3 length: 11 residues. V gave up 7 bases and J gave up 6 bases; unmatched junction bases: 5. This CDR3 is CSAPTGDGYTF. The CDR3 nucleotides read TGCAGCGCTCCCACAGGGGATGGCTACACCTTC.

This chain uses TRBV18 with TRBJ1-2; tentatively, D is TRBD1 (5 bases). V shed 6 bases and J shed 3 bases, with 11 bases lying between them. This CDR3 spans 13 amino acids. CDR1 KGHSH and CDR2 LQKENI come from the germline V gene. CDR3 sequence: CASSTETDYGYTF. CDR3 sequence (DNA): TGTGCCAGCTCCACCGAGACAGACTATGGCTACACCTTC.

This chain connects TRBV12-3 or TRBV12-4 to TRBJ1-2; TRBD1 might be the D (6 bases). The CDR3 extends over 13 amino acids. Trimming stripped 4 bases from V and 5 bases from J, with 11 bases between. Here the CDR3 reads CASSSRGIYGYTF. DNA for the CDR3: TGTGCCAGCAGTTCAAGGGGGATTTATGGCTACACCTTC.

The V call is TRBV10-3, the J call TRBJ1-1, with 10 bases that match TRBD1. The CDR3 is 16 amino acids. V was pared by 5 bases and J by 0 bases, with 6 bases of the junction left unmatched. From germline, CDR1 is ENHRY and CDR2 SYGVKD. The CDR3: CAISPLTGGLNTEAFF. The CDR3 nucleotides read TGTGCCATCAGTCCCTTGACAGGGGGCTTGAACACTGAAGCTTTCTTT.

V gene TRBV19 combines with J gene TRBJ2-5, with 8 bases identical to TRBD1. The V segment lost 5 bases and the J segment 0 bases; nucleotides outside the gene matches: 5. The CDR3 totals 15 residues. CDR1 and CDR2 (germline): LNHDA, SQIVND (reference sequence). The CDR3 sequence is CASSVQGVYQETQYF. The CDR3 coding sequence is TGTGCCAGTAGTGTACAGGGGGTTTACCAAGAGACCCAGTACTTC.

This chain links TRBV29-1 with TRBJ1-6; 7 positions agree with TRBD1. The CDR3 covers 18 residues. With V trimmed by 4 bases and J by 0 bases, 12 bases remained unmatched. CDR1 and CDR2 from the germline V gene are SQVTM and ANQGSEA. DNA for the CDR3: TGCAGCGTTGGACAGGGTTTGAACCTGAGCTCCTATAATTCACCCCTCCACTTT. It is translated as CSVGQGLNLSSYNSPLHF.

This rearrangement joins TRBV5-1 to TRBJ1-4; 7 bases match TRBD1. The germline gives CDR1 SGHRS, CDR2 YFSETQ. The trim removed 7 bases at V and 5 bases at J, leaving 5 bases unmatched. The CDR3 totals 13 residues. The CDR3 loop is CASRTGGNEKLFF. The CDR3 nucleotides are TGCGCCAGCCGGACAGGTGGAAATGAAAAACTGTTTTTT.

The chain uses TRBV27 and TRBJ2-3; 8 bases align to TRBD2. The CDR3 has 16 residues. The germline gives CDR1 MNHEY, CDR2 SMNVEV (reference sequence). J lost 3 bases, V lost 1 base, and 6 bases had no gene match. The CDR3 loop is CASSLWRGAGTDTQYF. CDR3 bases: TGTGCCAGCAGTTTATGGCGGGGGGCAGGGACAGATACGCAGTATTTT.

V usage is TRBV11-2 and J usage is TRBJ2-1; 12 nucleotides match TRBD1. From germline, CDR1 is SGHAT and CDR2 FQNNGV. V gave up 6 bases and J gave up 7 bases; unmatched junction bases: 16. This CDR3 is 18 amino acids long. The CDR3: CASRPLGDRGRGGNEQFF. The CDR3, as DNA: TGTGCCAGCAGACCACTGGGGGACAGGGGGCGCGGTGGTAATGAGCAGTTCTTC.

The chain links TRBV6-6 to TRBJ2-2; tentatively, D is TRBD1 (5 bases). CDR3 length equals 14 residues. Germline V gives CDR1 MNHNY, CDR2 SVGAGI (reference sequence). Trimming removed 6 bases at V and 0 bases at J, with 8 bases between. DNA of the CDR3: TGTGCCAGCAGGACAGACCCGAACACCGGGGAGCTGTTTTTT. Translated, it gives CASRTDPNTGELFF.

V is TRBV18 and J is TRBJ1-4; 7 nucleotides align to TRBD1. Germline V gives CDR1 KGHSH, CDR2 LQKENI. J gave up 8 bases and V 3 bases, and 3 bases lay outside the gene matches. CDR3 length equals 13 residues. This CDR3 is CASSPGTEEKLFF. CDR3 nucleotide sequence: TGTGCCAGCTCACCCGGGACAGAAGAAAAACTGTTTTTT.

The chain employs TRBV4-3 and TRBJ1-2, with D tentatively TRBD1 (5 bases). V dropped 0 bases and J dropped 8 bases, with 10 bases sitting between them. Germline CDR1 LGHNA, CDR2 YSLEER. The CDR3 runs to 13 residues. CDR3 coding DNA: TGCGCCAGCAGCCAAGAAGGGTGGGGCGGCTACACCTTC. Encoded protein: CASSQEGWGGYTF.

The V call is TRBV12-3 or TRBV12-4, the J call TRBJ1-2; no definite D call. The CDR3 has 13 residues. The germline V and J ends were trimmed by 2 bases and 4 bases, with 8 bases remaining between them. CDR3 DNA: TGTGCCAGCAGTTTACAGGCAATCTATGGCTACACCTTC. It specifies CASSLQAIYGYTF.

In this sample, this clone turned up once. The chain carries TRBV7-2 and TRBJ1-2; TRBD1 matches 9 bases. V shed 5 bases and J 2 bases; nucleotides not matched to a gene: 12. This CDR3 has 17 residues. Germline loops: CDR1 SGHTA, CDR2 FQGNSA. The CDR3, as DNA: TGTGCCAGCAGCATCATGGCGGGACAGGGAGTGAACTATGGCTACACCTTC. It translates to CASSIMAGQGVNYGYTF.

This clone has only one observation. The CDR3 DNA follows: TGTGCCAGCAGTTATCAGGGTGTAGAGCAGTACTTC. Encoded protein: CASSYQGVEQYF. J is TRBJ2-7 and V is TRBV6-1, with a tentative D call TRBD1 (5 bases). CDR1 is MNHNS, CDR2 SASEGT, per germline. Between the trimmed V and J ends, which lost 5 bases and 7 bases, there was a span of 12 bases. There are 12 residues in the CDR3.

The chain joins TRBV5-5 to TRBJ1-1, with D hard to call. CDR3 length equals 14 residues. Germline V gene data show CDR1 as SGHKS and CDR2 as YYEKEE (reference sequence). Trimming took 3 bases from V and 6 from J, leaving 15 bases between them. The CDR3 nucleotides are TGTGCCAGCAGCTCGTTGTTTGAGGGCTCTGAAGCTTTCTTT. Encoded protein: CASSSLFEGSEAFF.

This chain connects TRBV4-1 to TRBJ2-7, with 8 nucleotides matching TRBD2. The V gene end was trimmed by 2 bases and the J gene end by 3 bases; junction bases not matched to a gene: 9. The CDR3 loop spans 16 amino acids. CDR1 is MGHRA and CDR2 is YSYEKL in the germline V gene. CDR3 in DNA: TGCGCCAGCAGCCAATATTCGGGGGGGCCTCTCTACGAGCAGTACTTC. It is translated as CASSQYSGGPLYEQYF.

V gene TRBV5-1 combines with J gene TRBJ1-1; 12 bases are shared with TRBD1. The V gene end was trimmed by 4 bases and the J gene end by 12 bases; junction bases not matched to a gene: 10. The germline CDR1 and CDR2 sequences are SGHRS and YFSETQ. The CDR3 consists of 14 residues. The CDR3 protein is CASSVGTGGLPSFF. CDR3 bases: TGCGCCAGCAGCGTAGGGACAGGGGGCCTCCCCTCTTTCTTT.

The J gene is TRBJ1-4, the V gene TRBV5-1, with a tentative D call TRBD1 (6 bases). The CDR3 is 15 residues long. Germline V lookup: CDR1 SGHRS, CDR2 YFSETQ. Trimming took 4 bases from V and 3 from J, leaving 13 bases between them. This CDR3 reads CASSRNGQSNEKLFF. CDR3 in DNA: TGCGCCAGCAGCCGAAACGGACAGTCTAATGAAAAACTGTTTTTT.